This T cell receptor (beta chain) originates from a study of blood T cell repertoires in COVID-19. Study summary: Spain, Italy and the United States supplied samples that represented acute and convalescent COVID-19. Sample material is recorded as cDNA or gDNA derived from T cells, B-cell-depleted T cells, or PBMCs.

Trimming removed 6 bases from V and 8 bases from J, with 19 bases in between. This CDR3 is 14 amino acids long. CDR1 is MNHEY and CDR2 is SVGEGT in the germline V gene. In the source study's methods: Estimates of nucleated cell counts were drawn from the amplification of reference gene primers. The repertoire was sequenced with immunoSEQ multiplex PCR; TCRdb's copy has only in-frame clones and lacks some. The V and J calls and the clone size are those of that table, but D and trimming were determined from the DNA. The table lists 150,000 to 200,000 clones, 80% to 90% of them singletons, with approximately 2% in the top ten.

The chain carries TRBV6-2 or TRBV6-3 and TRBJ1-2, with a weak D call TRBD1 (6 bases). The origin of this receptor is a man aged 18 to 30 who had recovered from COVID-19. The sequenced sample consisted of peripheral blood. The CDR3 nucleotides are TGTGCCAGCAGCCGCGGACAGCTCCAGGGAGGCTACACCTTC. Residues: CASSRGQLQGGYTF.